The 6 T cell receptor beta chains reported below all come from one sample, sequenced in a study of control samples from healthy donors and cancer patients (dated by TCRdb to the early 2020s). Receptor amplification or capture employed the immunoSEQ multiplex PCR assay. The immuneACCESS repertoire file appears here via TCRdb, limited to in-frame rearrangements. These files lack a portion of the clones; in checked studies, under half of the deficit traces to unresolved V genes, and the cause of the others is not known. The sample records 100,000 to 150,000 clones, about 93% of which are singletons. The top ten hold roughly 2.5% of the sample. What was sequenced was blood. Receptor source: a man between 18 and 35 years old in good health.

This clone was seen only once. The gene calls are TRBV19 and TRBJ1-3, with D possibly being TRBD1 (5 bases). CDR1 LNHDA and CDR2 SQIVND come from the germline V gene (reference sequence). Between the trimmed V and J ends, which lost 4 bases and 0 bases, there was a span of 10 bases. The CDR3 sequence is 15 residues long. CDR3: CASSTQEASGNTIYF. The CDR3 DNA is TGTGCCAGTAGTACACAGGAGGCCTCTGGAAACACCATATATTTT.

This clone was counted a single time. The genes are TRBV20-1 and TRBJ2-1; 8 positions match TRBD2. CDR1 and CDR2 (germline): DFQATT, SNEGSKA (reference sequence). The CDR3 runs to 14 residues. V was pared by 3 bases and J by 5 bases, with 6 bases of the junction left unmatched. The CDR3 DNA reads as TGCAGTGCTAGTTCTAGCGGGCCACACAATGAGCAGTTCTTC. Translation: CSASSSGPHNEQFF.

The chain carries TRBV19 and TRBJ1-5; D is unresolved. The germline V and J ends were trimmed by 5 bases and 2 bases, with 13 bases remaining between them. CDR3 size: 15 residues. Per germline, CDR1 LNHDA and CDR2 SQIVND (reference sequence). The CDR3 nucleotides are TGTGCCAGTAGTTTCCTAAGCACGGGCAATCAGCCCCAGCATTTT. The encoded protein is CASSFLSTGNQPQHF.

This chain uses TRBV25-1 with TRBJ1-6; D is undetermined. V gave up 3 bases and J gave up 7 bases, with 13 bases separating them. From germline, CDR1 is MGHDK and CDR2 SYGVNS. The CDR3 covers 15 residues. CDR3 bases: TGTGCCAGCAGTGATGGCTGGATCGGGAATTCACCCCTCCACTTT. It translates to CASSDGWIGNSPLHF.

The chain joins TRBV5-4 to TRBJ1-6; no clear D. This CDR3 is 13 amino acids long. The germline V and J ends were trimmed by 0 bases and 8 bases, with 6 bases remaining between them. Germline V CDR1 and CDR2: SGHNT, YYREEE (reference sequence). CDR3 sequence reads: CASSLDWDSPLHF. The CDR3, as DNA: TGTGCCAGCAGCTTGGACTGGGATTCACCCCTCCACTTT. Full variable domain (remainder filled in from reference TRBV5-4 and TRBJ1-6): ETGVTQSPTHLIKTRGQQVTLRCSSQSGHNTVSWYQQALGQGPQFIFQYYREEENGRGNFPPRFSGLQFPNYSSELNVNALELDDSALYLCASSLDWDSPLHFGNGTRLTVT.

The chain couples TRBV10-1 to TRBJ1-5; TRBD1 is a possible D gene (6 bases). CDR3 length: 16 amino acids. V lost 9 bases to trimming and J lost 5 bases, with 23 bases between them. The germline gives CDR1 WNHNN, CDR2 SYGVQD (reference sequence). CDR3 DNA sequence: TGCGCCAGTAACTCCCCACTCGACAGGTTTTATCAGCCCCAGCATTTT. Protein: CASNSPLDRFYQPQHF.